The clone carrying this T cell receptor (beta chain) was picked up a small number of times. The data derive from a study of blood T cells in healthy people across ages. The CDR3 loop spans 14 amino acids. The germline V gene has CDR1 LNHNV and CDR2 YYDKDF (reference sequence). Trimming took 0 bases from V and 7 from J, leaving 12 bases between them. A second about 7 to 11 cycle PCR used barcoded and J-beta primers. TCRdb redid the calling of the 5' RACE reads with MiXCR, one entry per CDR3 protein. The table shows around 1.1 million distinct CDR3 sequences, with around two fifths occurring only once. This TCR was sampled from a man between 18 and 35 years old in good health. Sequenced input: blood. The J gene is TRBJ1-1, the V gene TRBV15; D unclear. The CDR3 spells CATSRDIVQREAFF. CDR3 DNA: TGTGCCACCAGCAGAGATATCGTACAGCGTGAAGCTTTCTTT.